Presented here are 5 T cell receptor beta chains from one specimen sequenced in a study of blood T cell repertoires in COVID-19. Libraries were prepared by immunoSEQ multiplex PCR; TCRdb keeps only in-frame clonotypes and omits some of them. The table includes about 210,000 clones, 70% to 90% detected once. The sequenced material came from peripheral blood. All receptors derive from a woman in her thirties or forties with acute or convalescent COVID-19.

The chain is built from TRBV9 and TRBJ2-3; D possibly corresponds to TRBD2 (6 bases). The CDR3 spans 13 residues. CDR1 and CDR2 (germline): SGDLS, YYNGEE. The V gene lost 5 bases and the J gene lost 2 bases, with 9 bases spanning the gap. In DNA, the CDR3 is TGTGCCAGCAGGGGACTGTACACAGATACGCAGTATTTT. Its translation: CASRGLYTDTQYF. The entire variable domain, with the rest obtained from reference TRBV9 and TRBJ2-3, is as follows: DSGVTQTPKHLITATGQRVTLRCSPRSGDLSVYWYQQSLDQGLQFLIQYYNGEERAKGNILERFSAQQFPDLHSELNLSSLELGDSALYFCASRGLYTDTQYFGPGTRLTVL.

This rearrangement joins TRBV5-1 to TRBJ2-5; D is possibly TRBD2 (6 bases). The germline V and J ends were trimmed by 3 bases and 3 bases, with 12 bases remaining between them. This CDR3 region has 14 residues. Germline V gene lookup returns CDR1 SGHRS and CDR2 YFSETQ. CDR3 residues: CASSSGTGEETQYF. CDR3 bases: TGCGCCAGCAGCTCCGGGACTGGGGAAGAGACCCAGTACTTC.

The rearrangement uses TRBV7-8 and TRBJ1-2, with TRBD1 matching 8 bases. V lost 0 bases to trimming and J lost 0 bases; unmatched junction nucleotides: 3. This CDR3 is built from 16 residues. In germline, CDR1 is SGHVS, CDR2 FQNEAQ. The CDR3 spells CASSLAGTGANYGYTF. The CDR3 nucleotides read TGTGCCAGCAGCTTAGCGGGGACAGGAGCTAACTATGGCTACACCTTC.

The V and J genes are TRBV6-5 and TRBJ1-2; no clear D. CDR1 is MNHEY and CDR2 is SVGAGI in the germline V gene. The CDR3 contains 14 residues. Trimming stripped 0 bases from V and 6 bases from J, with 11 bases between. CDR3 loop: CASSYSDRTDGYTF. The CDR3 DNA reads as TGTGCCAGCAGTTACTCCGACCGGACTGATGGCTACACCTTC.

The chain links TRBV24-1 to TRBJ2-1, with 11 positions matching TRBD1. The CDR3 contains 16 residues. CDR1 is KGHDR, CDR2 SFDVKD, per germline. V shed 3 bases, J shed 4 bases, and the junction held 4 bases outside the gene matches. CDR3 amino acids: CATSDRTGGPYNEQFF. In DNA form, the CDR3 reads TGTGCCACCAGTGATCGGACAGGGGGCCCTTACAATGAGCAGTTCTTC.